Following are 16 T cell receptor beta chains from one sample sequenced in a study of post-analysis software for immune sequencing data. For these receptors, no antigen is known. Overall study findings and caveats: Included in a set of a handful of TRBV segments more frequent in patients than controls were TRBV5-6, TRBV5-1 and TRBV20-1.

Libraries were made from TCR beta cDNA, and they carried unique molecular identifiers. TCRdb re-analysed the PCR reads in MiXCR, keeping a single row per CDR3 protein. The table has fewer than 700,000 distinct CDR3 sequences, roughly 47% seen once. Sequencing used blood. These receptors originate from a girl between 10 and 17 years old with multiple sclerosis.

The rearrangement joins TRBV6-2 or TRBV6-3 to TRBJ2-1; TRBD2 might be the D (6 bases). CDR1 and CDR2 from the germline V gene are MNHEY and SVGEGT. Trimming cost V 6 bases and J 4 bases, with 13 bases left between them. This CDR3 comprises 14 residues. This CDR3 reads CASRTGDRYNEQFF. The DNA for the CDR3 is TGTGCCAGCAGGACGGGAGATAGGTACAATGAGCAGTTCTTC.

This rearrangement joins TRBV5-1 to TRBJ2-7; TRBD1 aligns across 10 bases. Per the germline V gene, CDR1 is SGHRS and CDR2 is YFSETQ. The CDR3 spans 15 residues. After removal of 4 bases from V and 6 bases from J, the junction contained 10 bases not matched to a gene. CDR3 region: CASSLTGQGKGEQYF. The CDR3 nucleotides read TGCGCCAGCAGCCTCACGGGACAGGGGAAAGGCGAGCAGTACTTC.

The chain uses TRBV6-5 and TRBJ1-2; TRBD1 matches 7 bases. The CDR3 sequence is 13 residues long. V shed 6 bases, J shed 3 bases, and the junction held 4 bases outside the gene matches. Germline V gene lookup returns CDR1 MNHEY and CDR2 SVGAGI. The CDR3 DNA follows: TGTGCCAGCAGCTCAGGGGGATACTATGGCTACACCTTC. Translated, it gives CASSSGGYYGYTF.

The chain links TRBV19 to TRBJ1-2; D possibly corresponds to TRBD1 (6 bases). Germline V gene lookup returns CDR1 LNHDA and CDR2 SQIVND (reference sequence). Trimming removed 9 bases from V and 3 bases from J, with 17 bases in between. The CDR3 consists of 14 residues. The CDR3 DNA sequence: TGTGCCAGCGACACCGGGACACCCCACTATGGCTACACCTTC. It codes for CASDTGTPHYGYTF.

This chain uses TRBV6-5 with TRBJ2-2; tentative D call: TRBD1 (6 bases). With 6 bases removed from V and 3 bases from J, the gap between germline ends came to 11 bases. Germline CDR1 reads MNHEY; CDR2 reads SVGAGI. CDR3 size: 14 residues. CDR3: CASRDRPDTGELFF. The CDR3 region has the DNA TGTGCCAGCAGAGACAGGCCAGACACCGGGGAGCTGTTTTTT.

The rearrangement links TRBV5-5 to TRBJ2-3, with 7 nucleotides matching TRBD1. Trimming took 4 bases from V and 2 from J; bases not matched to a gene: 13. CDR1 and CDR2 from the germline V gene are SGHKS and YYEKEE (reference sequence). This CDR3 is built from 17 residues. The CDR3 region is CASSTATTGTFTDTQYF. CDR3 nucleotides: TGTGCCAGCAGCACCGCGACGACAGGGACGTTCACAGATACGCAGTATTTT. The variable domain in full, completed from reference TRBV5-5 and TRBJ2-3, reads DAGVTQSPTHLIKTRGQQVTLRCSPISGHKSVSWYQQVLGQGPQFIFQYYEKEERGRGNFPDRFSARQFPNYSSELNVNALLLGDSALYLCASSTATTGTFTDTQYFGPGTRLTVL.

The CDR3 protein is CASSLGGAHSYEQYF. CDR3 in DNA: TGTGCCAGCAGTTTAGGGGGGGCCCACTCCTACGAGCAGTACTTC. This chain links TRBV12-3 or TRBV12-4 with TRBJ2-7; D is perhaps TRBD1 or TRBD2 (6 bases each). V lost 1 base to trimming and J lost 0 bases, with 10 bases between them. The CDR3 covers 15 residues.

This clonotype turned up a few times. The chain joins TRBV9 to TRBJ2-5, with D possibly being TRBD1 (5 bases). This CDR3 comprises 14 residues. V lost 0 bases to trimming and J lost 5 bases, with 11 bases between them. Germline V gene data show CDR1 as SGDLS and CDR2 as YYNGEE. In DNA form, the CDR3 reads TGTGCCAGCAGCGTAGCTACAGGTTCCGAGACCCAGTACTTC. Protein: CASSVATGSETQYF.

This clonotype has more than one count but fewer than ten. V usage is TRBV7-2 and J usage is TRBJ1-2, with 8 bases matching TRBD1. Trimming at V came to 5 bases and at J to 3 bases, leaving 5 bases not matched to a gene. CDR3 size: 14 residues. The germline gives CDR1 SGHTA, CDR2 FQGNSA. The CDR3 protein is CASSTEGQDYGYTF. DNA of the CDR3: TGTGCCAGCAGCACCGAGGGACAGGACTATGGCTACACCTTC.

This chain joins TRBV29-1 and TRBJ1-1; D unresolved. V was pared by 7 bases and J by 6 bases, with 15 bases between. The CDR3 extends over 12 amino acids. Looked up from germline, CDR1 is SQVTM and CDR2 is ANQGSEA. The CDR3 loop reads CSARDARSEAFF. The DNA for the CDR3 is TGCAGCGCTAGAGATGCAAGGTCTGAAGCTTTCTTT.

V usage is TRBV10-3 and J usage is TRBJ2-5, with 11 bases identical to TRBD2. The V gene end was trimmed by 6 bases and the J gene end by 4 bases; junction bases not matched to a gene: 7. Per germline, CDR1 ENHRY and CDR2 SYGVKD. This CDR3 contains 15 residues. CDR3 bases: TGTGCCATCAGCTATTCCGGGACTAGCGGAGAGACCCAGTACTTC. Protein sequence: CAISYSGTSGETQYF.

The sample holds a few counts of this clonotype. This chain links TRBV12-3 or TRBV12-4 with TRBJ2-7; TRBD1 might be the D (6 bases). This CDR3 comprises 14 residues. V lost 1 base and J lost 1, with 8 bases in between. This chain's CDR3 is CASSLVDRSYEQYF. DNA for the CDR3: TGTGCCAGCAGTTTAGTCGACAGGTCCTACGAGCAGTACTTC.

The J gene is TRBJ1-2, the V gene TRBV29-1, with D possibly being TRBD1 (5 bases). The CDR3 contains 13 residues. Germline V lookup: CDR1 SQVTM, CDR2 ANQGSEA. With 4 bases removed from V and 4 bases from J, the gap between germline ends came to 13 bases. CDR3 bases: TGCAGCGTTGTGACGGGGCGGGTCTATGGCTACACCTTC. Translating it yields CSVVTGRVYGYTF.

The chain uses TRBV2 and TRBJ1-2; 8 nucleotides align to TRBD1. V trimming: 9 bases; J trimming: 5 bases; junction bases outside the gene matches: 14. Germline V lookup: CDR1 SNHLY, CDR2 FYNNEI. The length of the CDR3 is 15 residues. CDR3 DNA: TGTGCCAGATGCGATCGACCGGGACAGGAGTATGGCTACACCTTC. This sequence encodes CARCDRPGQEYGYTF.

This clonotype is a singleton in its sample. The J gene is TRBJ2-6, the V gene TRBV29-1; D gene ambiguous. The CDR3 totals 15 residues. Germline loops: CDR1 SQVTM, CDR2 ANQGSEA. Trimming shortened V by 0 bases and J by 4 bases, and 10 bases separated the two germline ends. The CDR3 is CSVEDGGTGANVLTF. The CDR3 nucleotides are TGCAGCGTTGAAGATGGCGGTACCGGGGCCAACGTCCTGACTTTC.

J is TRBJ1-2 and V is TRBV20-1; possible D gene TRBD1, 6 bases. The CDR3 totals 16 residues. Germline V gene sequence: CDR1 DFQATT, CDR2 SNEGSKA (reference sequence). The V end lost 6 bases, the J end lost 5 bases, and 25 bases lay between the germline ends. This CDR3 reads CSATLGGARLPYGYTF. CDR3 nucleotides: TGCAGTGCCACATTAGGGGGGGCCCGCCTCCCTTATGGCTACACCTTC.